This T cell receptor beta chain was sequenced during a study of cytomegalovirus exposure and HLA in healthy donors. Study-wide points: In vitro work confirmed that three CMV-associated chains recognize CMV antigens.

A remark on this clone: Its antigen is undetermined.

The donors were part of the validation cohort, which consisted of roughly 120 subjects and was separate from the first cohort of 670 or so subjects. Clones were read by immunoSEQ multiplex PCR, and TCRdb kept only the in-frame ones, dropping some. The table has more than 250,000 clones, about nine tenths seen once; the top ten hold roughly 1.2%. The TCR was taken from a woman in her twenties or thirties in good health and CMV-seropositive. What was sequenced was PBMCs.

The CDR3 loop reads CAWSSLRTGDGNTIYF. The CDR3, as DNA: TGTGCCTGGAGTTCACTCCGAACAGGGGACGGAAACACCATATATTTT. The V call is TRBV30, the J call TRBJ1-3, with 7 bases identical to TRBD1. Germline V gene lookup returns CDR1 GTSNPN and CDR2 SVGIG (reference sequence). V was pared by 2 bases and J by 4 bases, with 11 bases of the junction left unmatched. This CDR3 region has 16 residues.